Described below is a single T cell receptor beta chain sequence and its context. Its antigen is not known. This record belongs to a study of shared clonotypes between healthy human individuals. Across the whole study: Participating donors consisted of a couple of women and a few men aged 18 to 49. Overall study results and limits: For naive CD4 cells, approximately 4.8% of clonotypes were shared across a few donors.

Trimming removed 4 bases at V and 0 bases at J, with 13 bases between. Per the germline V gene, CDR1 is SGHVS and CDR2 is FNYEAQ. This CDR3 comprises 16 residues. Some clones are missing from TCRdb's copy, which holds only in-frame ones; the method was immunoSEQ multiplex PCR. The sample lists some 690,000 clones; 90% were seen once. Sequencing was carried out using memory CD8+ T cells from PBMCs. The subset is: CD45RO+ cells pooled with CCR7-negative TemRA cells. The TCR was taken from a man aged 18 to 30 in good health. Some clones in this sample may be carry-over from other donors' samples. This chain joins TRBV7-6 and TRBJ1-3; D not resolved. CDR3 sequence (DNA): TGTGCCAGCAGCTCTGGTACACGAAGCTCTGGAAACACCATATATTTT. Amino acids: CASSSGTRSSGNTIYF. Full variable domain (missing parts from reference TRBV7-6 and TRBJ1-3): GAGVSQSPRYKVTKRGQDVALRCDPISGHVSLYWYRQALGQGPEFLTYFNYEAQQDKSGLPNDRFSAERPEGSISTLTIQRTEQRDSAMYRCASSSGTRSSGNTIYFGEGSWLTVV.